The next 23 T cell receptor beta chains were all read from a single sample in a study of tumor and adjacent non-tumor tissue in lung cancer. Three rounds of nested PCR, following a modified ARM-PCR protocol, produced the TCRbeta library. A single record per CDR3 protein comes from TCRdb applying MiXCR to the multiplex PCR reads. The sample lists roughly 48,000 distinct CDR3 sequences; around 60% were seen once. RNA was extracted from bulk tissue without any cell sorting. The normal lung tissue was taken more than 3 cm from the tumor edge. The sequenced sample was distant non-tumor lung tissue. The receptors derive from a woman in her 70s with non-small cell lung cancer.

On this clonotype: The junction and the germline gene differ at one end; a read error may be behind it. This chain uses TRBV12-3 or TRBV12-4 with TRBJ2-7, with 8 nucleotides matching TRBD2. This CDR3 contains 13 residues. CDR3: CAIGSGSDYEQYF. The CDR3 DNA sequence: TGTGCCATAGGGAGCGGGAGTGACTACGAGCAATACTTC.

This chain joins TRBV20-1 and TRBJ2-2; 8 nucleotides align to TRBD2. Germline CDR1 reads DFQATT; CDR2 reads SNEGSKA (reference sequence). This CDR3 comprises 15 residues. The CDR3 nucleotides read TGCCATGCTAGTGCCAGCGGGAGTGACACCGGGGAGCTGTTTTTT. It yields the protein CHASASGSDTGELFF.

In regard to this clonotype: This may come from a read error, since a much larger clone is one base off. The V and J genes are TRBV28 and TRBJ1-1, with a possible D match to TRBD1 (5 bases). Germline V gives CDR1 MDHEN, CDR2 SYDVKM. The CDR3 totals 16 residues. The CDR3 DNA follows: TGTGTCAGCAGTTTCGTATTGCGGGGCAGGCAGACTGAAGCTTTCTTT. Translation: CVSSFVLRGRQTEAFF.

This clonotype showed up many times. The chain recombines TRBV5-1 with TRBJ2-6; the D gene is possibly TRBD1 (5 bases). Germline values: CDR1 SGHRS, CDR2 YFSETQ. The germline V and J ends were trimmed by 2 bases and 0 bases, with 6 bases remaining between them. The CDR3 loop spans 15 amino acids. This chain's CDR3 is CASSFDSSGANVLTF. The DNA for the CDR3 is TGCGCCAGCAGCTTCGACAGCTCTGGGGCCAACGTCCTGACTTTC.

Regarding this clonotype: A junction end diverges from the germline sequence, so it may reflect a read error. V gene TRBV11-2 combines with J gene TRBJ2-7; D is undetermined. This CDR3 comprises 14 residues. Germline CDR1 is SGHAT and CDR2 is FQNNGV. The CDR3 spells CACRAGHSSYKQYF. CDR3 coding DNA: TGTGCCTGCAGAGCCGGGCACAGCTCCTACAAGCAGTACTTC. Together with reference TRBV11-2 and TRBJ2-7, the CDR3 gives the full variable domain: EAGVAQSPRYKIIEKRQSVAFWCNPISGHATLYWYQQILGQGPKLLIQFQNNGVVDDSQLPKDRFSAERLKGVDSTLKIQPAKLEDSAVYLCACRAGHSSYKQYFGPGTRLTVT.

Points on this clonotype: This clone may be a read error of a much larger clone one base away. The V and J genes are TRBV28 and TRBJ2-7, with a possible D match to TRBD2 (7 bases). With 9 bases removed from V and 2 bases from J, the gap between germline ends came to 14 bases. The CDR3 runs 13 residues. Germline CDR1 reads MDHEN; CDR2 reads SYDVKM. The CDR3 region has the DNA TGTGCCAGGAGGGGGGGAGCTCCCTACGAGCAGTACTTC. Translating it yields CARRGGAPYEQYF.

This clonotype was seen a handful of times. CDR3 bases: TGTGCCACCAGCAGAGATCTTTCGGGAGTGGTCGTCGAGCAGTACTTC. It encodes CATSRDLSGVVVEQYF. V and J are TRBV15 and TRBJ2-7; TRBD2 is a possible D gene (6 bases). V lost 0 bases, J lost 6 bases, and 18 bases lay in between. The CDR3 extends over 16 amino acids. Per the germline V gene, CDR1 is LNHNV and CDR2 is YYDKDF (reference sequence). Based on the CDR3 plus reference TRBV15 and TRBJ2-7, the full variable domain is DAMVIQNPRYQVTQFGKPVTLSCSQTLNHNVMYWYQQKSSQAPKLLFHYYDKDFNNEADTPDNFQSRRPNTSFCFLDIRSPGLGDTAMYLCATSRDLSGVVVEQYFGPGTRLTVT.

This clonotype occurred many times. The V and J genes are TRBV29-1 and TRBJ2-3, with D unclear. Germline CDR1 and CDR2: SQVTM and ANQGSEA. The CDR3 loop spans 13 amino acids. The V end was cut by 3 bases, the J end by 0 bases, with 7 bases between. CDR3 sequence: CSVEGGSTDTQYF. The CDR3 DNA reads as TGCAGCGTTGAGGGTGGAAGCACAGATACGCAGTATTTT.

In the case of this clonotype: This may arise from a read error, as a much more abundant clone is one base away. For the CDR3, the DNA is TGTGCCAGCAGTTTGGCGGTGTCCTACGAGCAGTACTTC. It yields the protein CASSLAVSYEQYF. The genes are TRBV6-1 and TRBJ2-7; D remains ambiguous. V shed 5 bases and J shed 1 base, with 9 bases lying between them. The CDR3 runs to 13 residues. CDR1 is MNHNS and CDR2 is SASEGT in the germline V gene.

In this sample, this clonotype turned up many times. The CDR3: CASSEPGLKGFF. The CDR3 DNA follows: TGCGCCAGCAGTGAACCGGGACTGAAGGGGTTCTTC. The V call is TRBV10-2, the J call TRBJ2-1; possible D gene TRBD2, 6 bases. The ends were cut back, 3 bases at V and 15 bases at J, with 15 bases in the middle. CDR1 is WSHSY and CDR2 is SAAADI in the germline V gene. There are 12 residues in the CDR3.

The chain links TRBV5-1 to TRBJ2-1; D uncertain. Trimming left V 0 bases short and J 8 bases short, with 9 bases between. Per germline, CDR1 SGHRS and CDR2 YFSETQ. This CDR3 has 13 residues. Here the CDR3 reads CASSLGELDEQFF. The CDR3 DNA reads TGCGCCAGCAGCTTGGGTGAGTTGGATGAGCAGTTCTTC.

This clonotype was found a few times. The V call is TRBV6-1, the J call TRBJ1-5, with no clear D. The CDR3 extends over 13 amino acids. Germline V gene data show CDR1 as MNHNS and CDR2 as SASEGT. V was cut by 4 bases and J by 9 bases, with 13 bases left in between. The CDR3 bases are TGTGCCAGCAGTGTCAAGGGAAGGACGCCCCAGCATTTT. Its translation: CASSVKGRTPQHF.

This clonotype was counted between two and nine times. With a much larger clone just one base away, this may be a read error. This sequence joins TRBV6-1 and TRBJ2-2; D perhaps matches TRBD2 (5 bases). This CDR3 comprises 12 residues. Looked up from germline, CDR1 is MNHNS and CDR2 is SASEGT. This CDR3 reads CASRLGTGELSF. The CDR3 bases are TGTGCCAGCAGGTTGGGCACCGGGGAGCTGTCTTTT.

This clonotype occurred once. Given a much more abundant clone one base away, this may be a read error. This chain uses TRBV5-1 with TRBJ2-7, with a tentative D call TRBD1 (6 bases). CDR3 length equals 14 residues. Trimming removed 7 bases from V and 6 bases from J, with 20 bases in between. CDR1 and CDR2 (germline): SGHRS, YFSETQ. CDR3 protein: CASHSGIGGSEQYF. CDR3 coding DNA: TGCGCCAGCCACTCCGGGATAGGGGGAAGCGAGCAGTACTTC.

Regarding this clonotype: A much larger clonotype is one base distant, so this may be a read error. The genes are TRBV28 and TRBJ1-1; D remains unclear. This CDR3 is built from 13 residues. The ends were cut back, 6 bases at V and 4 bases at J, with 12 bases in the middle. Germline CDR1 is MDHEN and CDR2 is SYDVKM. The CDR3 coding sequence is TGTGCCAGCAGATGGACGATGAGCACTGAAGCTTTCTTT. Its protein product is CASRWTMSTEAFF.

Notes on this clonotype: Just one base apart from a much larger clone, this may be a read error. The chain combines TRBV21-1 with TRBJ2-1; the listed D gene, TRBD1, was not tested against the DNA. TRBV21-1 is noted as a pseudogene. This CDR3 is built from 16 residues. The CDR3 sequence: CASSRGDRGPGNEQFF. The CDR3 region has the DNA TGTGCCAGCAGCCGAGGGGACAGGGGGCCCGGCAATGAGCAGTTCTTC.

This rearrangement joins TRBV5-1 to TRBJ2-1; 9 nucleotides match TRBD1. Unmatched junction bases numbered 6, after V lost 3 bases and J lost 8 bases. The CDR3 loop spans 14 amino acids. The germline gives CDR1 SGHRS, CDR2 YFSETQ. The CDR3 reads CASSSLDRGDEQFF. As DNA, the CDR3 is TGCGCCAGCAGCTCCCTGGACAGGGGTGATGAGCAGTTCTTC. Based on the CDR3 plus reference TRBV5-1 and TRBJ2-1, the full variable domain is KAGVTQTPRYLIKTRGQQVTLSCSPISGHRSVSWYQQTPGQGLQFLFEYFSETQRNKGNFPGRFSGRQFSNSRSEMNVSTLELGDSALYLCASSSLDRGDEQFFGPGTRLTVL.

J is TRBJ2-5 and V is TRBV20-1, with a weak D call TRBD1 (6 bases). Looked up from germline, CDR1 is DFQATT and CDR2 is SNEGSKA (reference sequence). This CDR3 spans 13 amino acids. The V end was cut by 7 bases, the J end by 0 bases, with 12 bases between. Here the CDR3 reads CSGVGGDQETQYF. The CDR3, as DNA: TGCAGTGGGGTAGGGGGAGACCAAGAGACCCAGTACTTC.

A word on this clonotype: This is likely a read error, given that the CDR3 carries no conserved phenylalanine or tryptophan at its end. V is TRBV6-5 and J is TRBJ1-2, with D unresolved. This CDR3 is 14 amino acids long. Germline V gives CDR1 MNHEY, CDR2 SVGAGI. In nucleotides, the CDR3 is TGTACCAGCAGTTACGGGCACTACCGATATGGTTACACCTCC. Residues: CTSSYGHYRYGYTS.

Worth noting for this clonotype: One junction end does not reproduce the germline sequence, and a read error may be involved. The chain links TRBV10-3 to TRBJ2-1; the match to TRBD1 covers 7 bases. This CDR3 comprises 14 residues. Germline V CDR1 and CDR2: ENHRY, SYGVKD. The CDR3 nucleotides are TGTGTCATCAGTGACAGCGACAGGGTCAATGAGCAGTTCTTC. Translation gives CVISDSDRVNEQFF.

This clonotype was observed many times. The V and J genes are TRBV11-2 and TRBJ2-2, with 10 bases identical to TRBD2. V lost 5 bases, J lost 8 bases, and 5 bases stayed unmatched. Per the germline V gene, CDR1 is SGHAT and CDR2 is FQNNGV. There are 14 residues in the CDR3. The CDR3 nucleotides are TGTGCCAGCAGCCCTTTAGCGGGAGGTGGGGAGCTGTTTTTT. Protein sequence: CASSPLAGGGELFF. Drawing the rest from reference TRBV11-2 and TRBJ2-2, the complete variable domain is EAGVAQSPRYKIIEKRQSVAFWCNPISGHATLYWYQQILGQGPKLLIQFQNNGVVDDSQLPKDRFSAERLKGVDSTLKIQPAKLEDSAVYLCASSPLAGGGELFFGEGSRLTVL.

The V gene is TRBV7-3, the J gene TRBJ1-4; tentatively, D is TRBD1 (6 bases). Trimming left V 5 bases short and J 1 base short, with 8 bases between. This CDR3 comprises 14 residues. CDR1 is SGHTA, CDR2 FQGTGA, per germline. In nucleotides, the CDR3 is TGTGCCAGCAGCAAGGACAGAACTAATGAAAAACTGTTTTTT. Translated: CASSKDRTNEKLFF.

The V gene is TRBV6-5, the J gene TRBJ1-2; possible D gene TRBD1, 5 bases. Per germline, CDR1 MNHEY and CDR2 SVGAGI. Trimming stripped 10 bases from V and 4 bases from J, with 22 bases between. The CDR3 consists of 15 residues. CDR3 DNA sequence: TGTGCCAAGAGTTACCAGTCCACCCAGGGCTATGGCTACACCTTC. It is translated as CAKSYQSTQGYGYTF.